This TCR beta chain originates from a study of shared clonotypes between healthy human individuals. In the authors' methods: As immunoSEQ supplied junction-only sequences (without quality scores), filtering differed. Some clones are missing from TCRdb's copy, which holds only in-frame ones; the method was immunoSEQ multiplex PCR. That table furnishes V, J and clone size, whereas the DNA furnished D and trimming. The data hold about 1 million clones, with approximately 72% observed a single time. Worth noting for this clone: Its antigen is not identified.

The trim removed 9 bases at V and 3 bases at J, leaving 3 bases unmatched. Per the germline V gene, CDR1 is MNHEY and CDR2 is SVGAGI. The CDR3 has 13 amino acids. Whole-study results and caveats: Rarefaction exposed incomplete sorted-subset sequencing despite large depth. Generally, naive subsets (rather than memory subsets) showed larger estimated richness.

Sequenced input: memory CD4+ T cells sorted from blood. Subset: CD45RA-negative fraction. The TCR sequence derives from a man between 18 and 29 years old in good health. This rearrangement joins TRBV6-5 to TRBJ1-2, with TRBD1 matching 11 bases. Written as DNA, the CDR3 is TGTGCCAGTGGGGACAGGGGGTACTATGGCTACACCTTC. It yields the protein CASGDRGYYGYTF.